One and the same sample provided the 21 T cell receptor beta chains below, sequenced in a study of vaccination and CD4 T cells after COVID-19. Treatment specified: roughly ten-day PBMC culture with coronavirus spike peptide pools or control peptides (ViraFEST assay). These TCRs' antigens remain unknown. The Oncomine TCR Beta short-read assay sequenced DNA from cultured CD4+ T cells. TCRdb re-called the PCR reads with MiXCR, one entry per CDR3 protein. The top ten clones hold 9.1% of a sample with approximately 10,000 distinct CDR3 sequences, roughly 58% of them seen once. Sequenced input: CD4+ T cells from blood, cultured in vitro. Receptors originate from a human donor who had recovered from COVID-19.

V and J are TRBV20-1 and TRBJ2-2; no clear D gene. Germline V gene sequence: CDR1 DFQATT, CDR2 SNEGSKA (reference sequence). CDR3 length: 15 amino acids. V was shortened by 1 base and J by 3 bases, with 12 bases between the two germline ends. CDR3 DNA: TGCAGTGCTAGAGCCAGGAACCAAGACACCGGGGAGCTGTTTTTT. It translates to CSARARNQDTGELFF.

The chain uses TRBV20-1 and TRBJ1-1, with 7 bases identical to TRBD1. The germline V gene encodes CDR1 DFQATT and CDR2 SNEGSKA (reference sequence). The CDR3 spans 15 residues. The V and J ends lost 5 bases and 0 bases, in that order; junction bases with no gene match: 9. This CDR3 reads CSARKLGQLNTEAFF. The CDR3 DNA is TGCAGTGCTCGAAAACTGGGACAGTTGAACACTGAAGCTTTCTTT.

This clonotype was seen more than once but under ten times. This chain joins TRBV6-2 or TRBV6-3 and TRBJ1-2; the D is unclear. The germline gives CDR1 MNHEY, CDR2 SVGEGT. This CDR3 contains 16 residues. Between the trimmed V and J ends, which lost 5 bases and 0 bases, there was a span of 16 bases. CDR3 sequence: CASSKTELPPNYGYTF. In DNA, the CDR3 is TGTGCCAGCAGTAAGACCGAACTTCCCCCTAACTATGGCTACACCTTC.

CDR3 loop: CSARDDHLSTGELFF. The CDR3 bases are TGCAGTGCTAGAGACGACCATTTATCCACCGGGGAGCTGTTTTTT. The V call is TRBV20-1, the J call TRBJ2-2, with no clear D. Germline V CDR1 and CDR2: DFQATT, SNEGSKA (reference sequence). V was trimmed by 0 bases and J by 4 bases, leaving 12 bases between them. CDR3 length: 15 residues.

The chain combines TRBV12-3 or TRBV12-4 with TRBJ2-2, with 8 bases that match TRBD2. This CDR3 contains 18 residues. V lost 6 bases and J lost 3; bases outside the gene matches: 15. Written as DNA, the CDR3 is TGTGCCAGCAGCCCGGGGACTAGAACGCCGCGGGACACCGGGGAGCTGTTTTTT. Protein: CASSPGTRTPRDTGELFF.

The chain has TRBV6-1 and TRBJ2-5; D might be TRBD2 (5 bases). Germline V gene lookup returns CDR1 MNHNS and CDR2 SASEGT. This CDR3 region has 16 residues. Trimming cost V 1 base and J 2 bases, with 14 bases left between them. The CDR3: CASSEVGGSTQETQYF. DNA of the CDR3: TGTGCCAGCAGTGAAGTCGGAGGATCTACGCAAGAGACCCAGTACTTC.

This chain joins TRBV19 and TRBJ2-7, with 10 bases that match TRBD1. Germline V gives CDR1 LNHDA, CDR2 SQIVND (reference sequence). Trimming cost V 4 bases and J 3 bases; bases outside gene matches: 0. The CDR3 sequence is 13 residues long. The CDR3, as DNA: TGTGCCAGTAGTAGGACAGGGGGCTACGAGCAGTACTTC. The encoded protein is CASSRTGGYEQYF.

J is TRBJ1-1 and V is TRBV6-2 or TRBV6-3; a weak D match, TRBD1 (5 bases). The germline gives CDR1 MNHEY, CDR2 SVGEGT. CDR3 length equals 13 residues. Trimming took off 5 bases at V and 5 bases at J, with 12 bases between the two ends. The CDR3 here is CASSPTVRTEAFF. The CDR3 region has the DNA TGTGCCAGCAGTCCGACAGTGAGGACTGAAGCTTTCTTT.

This chain links TRBV20-1 with TRBJ2-5, with 14 bases identical to TRBD2. From germline, CDR1 is DFQATT and CDR2 SNEGSKA (reference sequence). The CDR3 extends over 15 amino acids. V dropped 3 bases and J dropped 1; count of bases not matched to a gene: 1. CDR3 sequence reads: CSASGLAGGQETQYF. The CDR3 DNA is TGCAGTGCTAGCGGACTAGCGGGAGGCCAAGAGACCCAGTACTTC.

The chain couples TRBV11-2 to TRBJ2-7; 10 nucleotides agree with TRBD1. This CDR3 region has 13 residues. The germline V gene has CDR1 SGHAT and CDR2 FQNNGV. V was pared by 6 bases and J by 4 bases, with 3 bases of the junction left unmatched. Written as DNA, the CDR3 is TGTGCCAGCAGTGAGGACAGGGGGTACGAGCAGTACTTC. This gives the protein CASSEDRGYEQYF.

The chain has TRBV6-1 and TRBJ1-5, with D possibly TRBD1 on 5 matching bases. V gave up 3 bases and J gave up 0 bases, with 6 bases separating them. Germline V gives CDR1 MNHNS, CDR2 SASEGT. The CDR3 contains 14 residues. CDR3 nucleotide sequence: TGTGCCAGCAGTGAGACAGATAGCAATCAGCCCCAGCATTTT. Translated, it gives CASSETDSNQPQHF.

This chain uses TRBV27 with TRBJ2-7, with a weak D call TRBD2 (6 bases). CDR1 and CDR2 (germline): MNHEY, SMNVEV (reference sequence). The CDR3 spans 14 residues. V lost 1 base to trimming and J lost 4 bases, with 11 bases between them. The DNA for the CDR3 is TGTGCCAGCAGTTTATATCGGGACTCATACGAGCAGTACTTC. It translates to CASSLYRDSYEQYF.

The chain recombines TRBV7-2 with TRBJ2-5; possibly TRBD2 for D (7 bases). The CDR3 extends over 15 amino acids. V was trimmed by 3 bases and J by 1 base, leaving 12 bases between them. Germline V gene lookup returns CDR1 SGHTA and CDR2 FQGNSA. As DNA, the CDR3 is TGTGCCAGCAGCTTGGGGGGGGGGCCCCAAGAGACCCAGTACTTC. This translates into CASSLGGGPQETQYF.

This chain joins TRBV5-1 and TRBJ2-3, with 7 nucleotides matching TRBD1. Germline V gene sequence: CDR1 SGHRS, CDR2 YFSETQ. The V and J ends lost 7 bases and 0 bases, in that order; junction bases with no gene match: 2. The CDR3 spans 13 residues. CDR3 sequence reads: CASGQESTDTQYF. For the CDR3, the DNA is TGCGCCAGCGGACAGGAGAGCACAGATACGCAGTATTTT.

CDR3 loop: CASSIPVGGGGTYEQYF. Written as DNA, the CDR3 is TGTGCCAGCAGCATCCCAGTGGGGGGGGGCGGCACCTACGAGCAGTACTTC. The J gene is TRBJ2-7, the V gene TRBV21-1; the table assigns TRBD1, which was not confirmed against the DNA. TRBV21-1 is annotated as a pseudogene. The CDR3 is 17 amino acids.

The rearrangement uses TRBV7-2 and TRBJ2-5; D may be TRBD1 (6 bases). CDR3 length equals 13 residues. The V gene's germline CDR1 is SGHTA and CDR2 FQGNSA. With 5 bases removed from V and 5 bases from J, the gap between germline ends came to 12 bases. The DNA of the CDR3 is TGTGCCAGCAGCGCAAGGCAGGGGGAGACCCAGTACTTC. Its protein product is CASSARQGETQYF.

This clonotype was detected only a few times. The gene calls are TRBV20-1 and TRBJ2-5, with D perhaps TRBD2 (6 bases). The V gene's germline CDR1 is DFQATT and CDR2 SNEGSKA (reference sequence). This CDR3 spans 15 amino acids. V was pared by 2 bases and J by 2 bases, with 15 bases between. DNA for the CDR3: TGCAGTGCTAGAAGCCCTCGGGACTTGCAAGAGACCCAGTACTTC. It is translated as CSARSPRDLQETQYF.

This sequence joins TRBV11-2 and TRBJ1-1; 7 nucleotides match TRBD1. Trimming at V came to 5 bases and at J to 1 base, leaving 7 bases not matched to a gene. CDR1 SGHAT and CDR2 FQNNGV come from the germline V gene. The length of the CDR3 is 15 residues. Written as DNA, the CDR3 is TGTGCCAGCAGCGTACAGGGGTTAGGGAACACTGAAGCTTTCTTT. It specifies CASSVQGLGNTEAFF. The whole variable domain, remainder taken from reference TRBV11-2 and TRBJ1-1, is EAGVAQSPRYKIIEKRQSVAFWCNPISGHATLYWYQQILGQGPKLLIQFQNNGVVDDSQLPKDRFSAERLKGVDSTLKIQPAKLEDSAVYLCASSVQGLGNTEAFFGQGTRLTVV.

The chain employs TRBV6-5 and TRBJ2-1; 12 nucleotides match TRBD2. In germline, CDR1 is MNHEY, CDR2 SVGAGI. The trim removed 4 bases at V and 12 bases at J, leaving 4 bases unmatched. The CDR3 extends over 13 amino acids. This CDR3 reads CASSSSGGASQFF. The CDR3 coding sequence is TGTGCCAGCAGTTCTAGCGGGGGGGCCTCGCAGTTCTTC.

The chain links TRBV12-3 or TRBV12-4 to TRBJ2-1; 8 bases align to TRBD1. V lost 10 bases and J lost 6; bases outside the gene matches: 14. The CDR3 has 15 amino acids. The CDR3 DNA sequence: TGTGCCATCTCGCTCCAGGGGGCGTTCATCAATGAGCAGTTCTTC. Encoded protein: CAISLQGAFINEQFF.

The chain employs TRBV2 and TRBJ2-7; possibly TRBD2 for D (5 bases). The CDR3 contains 15 residues. The V end lost 3 bases, the J end lost 3 bases, and 15 bases lay between the germline ends. Germline V gene lookup returns CDR1 SNHLY and CDR2 FYNNEI. The CDR3 reads CASSDYFLGSYEQYF. In DNA form, the CDR3 reads TGTGCCAGCAGTGATTACTTCTTGGGGAGCTACGAGCAGTACTTC.